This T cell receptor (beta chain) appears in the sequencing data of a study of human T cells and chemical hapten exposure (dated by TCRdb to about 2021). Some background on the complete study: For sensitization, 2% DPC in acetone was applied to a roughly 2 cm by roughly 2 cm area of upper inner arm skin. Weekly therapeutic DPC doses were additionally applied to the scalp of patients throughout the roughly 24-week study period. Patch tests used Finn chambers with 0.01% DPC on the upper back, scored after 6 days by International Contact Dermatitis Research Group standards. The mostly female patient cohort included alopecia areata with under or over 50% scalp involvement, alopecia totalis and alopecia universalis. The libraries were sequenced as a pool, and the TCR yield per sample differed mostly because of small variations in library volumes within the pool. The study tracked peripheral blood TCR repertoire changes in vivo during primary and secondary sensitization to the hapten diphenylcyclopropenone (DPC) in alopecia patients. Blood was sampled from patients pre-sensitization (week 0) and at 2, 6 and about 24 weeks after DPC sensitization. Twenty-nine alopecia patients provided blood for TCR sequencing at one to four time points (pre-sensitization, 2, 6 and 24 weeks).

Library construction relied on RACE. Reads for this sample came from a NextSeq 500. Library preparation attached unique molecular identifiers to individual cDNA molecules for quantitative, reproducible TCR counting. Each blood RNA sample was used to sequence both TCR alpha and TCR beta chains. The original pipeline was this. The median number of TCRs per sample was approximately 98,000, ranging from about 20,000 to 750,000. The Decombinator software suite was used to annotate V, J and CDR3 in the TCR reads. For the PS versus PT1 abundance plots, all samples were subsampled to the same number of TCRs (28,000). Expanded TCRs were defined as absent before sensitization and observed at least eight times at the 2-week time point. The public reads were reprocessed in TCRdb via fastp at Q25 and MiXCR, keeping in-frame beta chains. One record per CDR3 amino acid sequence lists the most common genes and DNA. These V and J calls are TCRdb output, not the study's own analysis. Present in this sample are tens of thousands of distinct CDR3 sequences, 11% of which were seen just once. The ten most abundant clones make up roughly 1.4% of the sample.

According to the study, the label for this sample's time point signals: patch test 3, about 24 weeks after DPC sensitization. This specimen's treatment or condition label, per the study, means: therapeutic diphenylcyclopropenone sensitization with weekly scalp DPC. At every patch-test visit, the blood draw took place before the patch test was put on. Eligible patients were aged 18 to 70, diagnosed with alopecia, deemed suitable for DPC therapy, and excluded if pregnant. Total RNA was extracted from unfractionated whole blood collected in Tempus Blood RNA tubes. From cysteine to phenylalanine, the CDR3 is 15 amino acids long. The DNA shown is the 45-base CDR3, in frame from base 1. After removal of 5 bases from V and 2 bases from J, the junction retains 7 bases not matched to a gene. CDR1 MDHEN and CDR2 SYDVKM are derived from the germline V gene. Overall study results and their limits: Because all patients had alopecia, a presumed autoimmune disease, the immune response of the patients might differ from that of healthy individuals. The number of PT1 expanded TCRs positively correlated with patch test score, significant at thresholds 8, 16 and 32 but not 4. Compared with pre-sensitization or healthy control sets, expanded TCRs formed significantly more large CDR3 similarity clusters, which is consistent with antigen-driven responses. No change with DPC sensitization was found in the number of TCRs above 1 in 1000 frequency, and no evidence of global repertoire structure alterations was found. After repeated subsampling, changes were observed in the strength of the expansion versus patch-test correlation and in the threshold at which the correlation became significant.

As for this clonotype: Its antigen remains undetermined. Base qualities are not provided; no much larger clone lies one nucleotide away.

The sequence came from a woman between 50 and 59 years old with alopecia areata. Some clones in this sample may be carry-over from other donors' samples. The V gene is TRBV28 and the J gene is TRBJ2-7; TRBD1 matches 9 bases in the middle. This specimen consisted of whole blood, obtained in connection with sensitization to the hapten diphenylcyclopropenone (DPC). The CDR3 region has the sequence CASSRPGQGTYEQYF. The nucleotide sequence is TGTGCCAGCAGTCGACCGGGACAGGGTACCTACGAGCAGTACTTC.